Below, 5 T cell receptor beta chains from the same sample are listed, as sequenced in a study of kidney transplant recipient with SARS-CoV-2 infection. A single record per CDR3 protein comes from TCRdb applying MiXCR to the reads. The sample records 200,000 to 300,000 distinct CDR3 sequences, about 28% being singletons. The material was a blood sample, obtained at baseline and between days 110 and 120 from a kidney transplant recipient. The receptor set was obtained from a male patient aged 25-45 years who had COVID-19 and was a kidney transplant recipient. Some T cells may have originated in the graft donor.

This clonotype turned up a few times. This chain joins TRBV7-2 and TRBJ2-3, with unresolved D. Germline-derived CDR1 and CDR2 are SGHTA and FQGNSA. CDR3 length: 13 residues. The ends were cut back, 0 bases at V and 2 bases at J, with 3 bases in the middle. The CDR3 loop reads CASSLAPTDTQYF. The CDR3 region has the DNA TGTGCCAGCAGCTTAGCGCCCACAGATACGCAGTATTTT. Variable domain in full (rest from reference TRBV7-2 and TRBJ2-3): GAGVSQSPSNKVTEKGKDVELRCDPISGHTALYWYRQSLGQGLEFLIYFQGNSAPDKSGLPSDRFSAERTGGSVSTLTIQRTQQEDSAVYLCASSLAPTDTQYFGPGTRLTVL.

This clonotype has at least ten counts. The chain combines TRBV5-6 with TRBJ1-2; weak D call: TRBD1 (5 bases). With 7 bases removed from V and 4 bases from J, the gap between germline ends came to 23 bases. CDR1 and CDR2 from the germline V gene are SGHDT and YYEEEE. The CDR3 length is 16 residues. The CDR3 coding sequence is TGTGCCAGCCAAACAGGCAATAGTCGAAAGACCTATGGCTACACCTTC. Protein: CASQTGNSRKTYGYTF.

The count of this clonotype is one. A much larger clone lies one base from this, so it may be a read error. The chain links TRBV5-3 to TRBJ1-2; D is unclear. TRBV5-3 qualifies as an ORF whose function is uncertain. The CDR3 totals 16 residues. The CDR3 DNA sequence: TGTGCCAGAGCGTCCCAAGTGGTGAGAAAGACCTATGGCTGCACCTTC. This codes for CARASQVVRKTYGCTF.

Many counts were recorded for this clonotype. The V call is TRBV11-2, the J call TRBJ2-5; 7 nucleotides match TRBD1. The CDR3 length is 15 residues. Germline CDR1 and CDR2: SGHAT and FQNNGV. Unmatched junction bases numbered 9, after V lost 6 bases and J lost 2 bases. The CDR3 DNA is TGTGCCAGCAGTTGGGGACAGATCAAACAAGAGACCCAGTACTTC. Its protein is CASSWGQIKQETQYF.

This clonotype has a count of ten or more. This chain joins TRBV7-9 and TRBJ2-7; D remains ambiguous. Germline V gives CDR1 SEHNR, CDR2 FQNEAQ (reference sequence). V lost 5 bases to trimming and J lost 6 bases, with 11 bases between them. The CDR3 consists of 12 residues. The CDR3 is CASSLGLGEQYF. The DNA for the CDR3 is TGTGCCAGCAGCCTAGGGTTGGGCGAGCAGTACTTC.